One and the same sample provided the 27 T cell receptor beta chains below, sequenced in a study of shared clonotypes between healthy human individuals. Only in-frame clones appear in the TCRdb table, and some are missing; sequencing was by immunoSEQ multiplex PCR. The repertoire holds a few hundred thousand clones, approximately 77% seen once, with approximately 12% in the top ten. Sequenced material: PBMCs. Source of these receptors: a woman aged 40-49 years in good health. Some clones in this sample may be carry-over from other donors' samples.

This clone was seen ten or more times. The V call is TRBV2, the J call TRBJ2-7; D is unclear. V gave up 3 bases and J gave up 6 bases, with 9 bases separating them. This CDR3 is 12 amino acids long. CDR1 is SNHLY, CDR2 FYNNEI, per germline. The CDR3 loop is CASSDVGIEQYF. CDR3 nucleotides: TGTGCCAGCAGTGATGTGGGGATCGAGCAGTACTTC. Looking up the rest from reference TRBV2 and TRBJ2-7 gives the full variable domain: EPEVTQTPSHQVTQMGQEVILRCVPISNHLYFYWYRQILGQKVEFLVSFYNNEISEKSEIFDDQFSVERPDGSNFTLKIRSTKLEDSAMYFCASSDVGIEQYFGPGTRLTVT.

Turning to this clone: A much larger clone is a single base away; this may be a read error. The conserved phenylalanine or tryptophan is not found at the CDR3 terminus, so this likely reflects a read error. The chain joins TRBV2 to TRBJ2-7; D is undetermined. Deletions cut 6 bases from V and 5 bases from J, with 23 bases between. Looked up from germline, CDR1 is SNHLY and CDR2 is FYNNEI. The CDR3 runs to 16 residues. The CDR3 loop reads CASSPLAGRQPNEQYL. The CDR3, as DNA: TGTGCCAGCAGCCCCCTTGCCGGCCGCCAACCGAACGAGCAGTACCTC.

This chain joins TRBV7-9 and TRBJ2-7; D might be TRBD1 (6 bases). Germline V gene lookup returns CDR1 SEHNR and CDR2 FQNEAQ (reference sequence). The V end lost 1 base, the J end lost 0 bases, and 16 bases lay between the germline ends. The CDR3 spans 17 residues. Here the CDR3 DNA reads TGTGCCAGCAGCTTAGGACAAGGGGGAACCAGCTCCTACGAGCAGTACTTC. It yields the protein CASSLGQGGTSSYEQYF. Supplemented by reference TRBV7-9 and TRBJ2-7, the full variable domain reads DTGVSQNPRHKITKRGQNVTFRCDPISEHNRLYWYRQTLGQGPEFLTYFQNEAQLEKSRLLSDRFSAERPKGSFSTLEIQRTEQGDSAMYLCASSLGQGGTSSYEQYFGPGTRLTVT.

The chain couples TRBV25-1 to TRBJ2-1; D ambiguous. V gave up 0 bases and J gave up 11 bases, with 8 bases separating them. Germline-derived CDR1 and CDR2 are MGHDK and SYGVNS. The CDR3 runs to 12 residues. CDR3 loop: CASSEYLHQQFF. CDR3 DNA sequence: TGTGCCAGCAGTGAATACTTGCATCAGCAGTTCTTC.

The V and J genes are TRBV20-1 and TRBJ2-1; D is unresolved. This CDR3 is built from 11 residues. Germline V gene lookup returns CDR1 DFQATT and CDR2 SNEGSKA (reference sequence). Trimming took 1 base from V and 15 from J, leaving 13 bases between them. The CDR3 region has the DNA TGCAGTGCTAGAGGGTTAGCCTCTCGGTTCTTC. This encodes CSARGLASRFF.

This rearrangement joins TRBV9 to TRBJ2-7, with D perhaps TRBD1 (6 bases). Germline V gives CDR1 SGDLS, CDR2 YYNGEE. The CDR3 is made up of 13 amino acids. Trimming removed 3 bases at V and 1 base at J, with 8 bases between. The CDR3 DNA reads TGTGCCAGCAGCGGGACAGCATCCTACGAGCAGTACTTC. Residues: CASSGTASYEQYF.

The rearrangement links TRBV4-2 to TRBJ1-5, with a possible D match to TRBD1 (6 bases). The CDR3 consists of 18 residues. Germline CDR1 reads LGHNA; CDR2 reads YNFKEQ. Trimming took off 1 base at V and 1 base at J, with 17 bases between the two ends. The CDR3 sequence is CASSQGSGAGESNQPQHF. CDR3 DNA: TGTGCCAGCAGCCAAGGTTCCGGGGCAGGGGAAAGCAATCAGCCCCAGCATTTT.

V usage is TRBV19 and J usage is TRBJ2-7, with a possible D match to TRBD2 (5 bases). V lost 2 bases to trimming and J lost 0 bases, with 11 bases between them. This CDR3 region has 15 residues. Germline V gene lookup returns CDR1 LNHDA and CDR2 SQIVND (reference sequence). The CDR3, as DNA: TGTGCCAGTAGTATACGCAGCGAGGGCTCCTACGAGCAGTACTTC. It yields the protein CASSIRSEGSYEQYF.

This chain joins TRBV28 and TRBJ2-4; a weak D match, TRBD1 (6 bases). V was pared by 2 bases and J by 1 base, with 12 bases between. This CDR3 is 16 amino acids long. Germline assignment: CDR1 MDHEN and CDR2 SYDVKM. DNA of the CDR3: TGTGCCAGCAGTTTAAGGGGGTCTTTGGCCAAAAACATTCAGTACTTC. Protein sequence: CASSLRGSLAKNIQYF.

The V and J genes are TRBV11-2 and TRBJ2-7, with TRBD2 matching over 7 bases. V lost 0 bases and J lost 3; bases outside the gene matches: 2. The CDR3 runs 14 residues. Germline V gene data show CDR1 as SGHAT and CDR2 as FQNNGV. The CDR3 DNA reads TGTGCCAGCAGCTTAGAGGGGGGGGACTACGAGCAGTACTTC. It yields the protein CASSLEGGDYEQYF.

The chain joins TRBV27 to TRBJ1-2; 10 bases map to TRBD1. Looked up from germline, CDR1 is MNHEY and CDR2 is SMNVEV (reference sequence). J gave up 4 bases and V 4 bases, and 6 bases lay outside the gene matches. This CDR3 comprises 15 residues. DNA of the CDR3: TGTGCCAGCAGTTCCCCGGGACAGGGGCCCTATGGCTACACCTTC. Translation gives CASSSPGQGPYGYTF.

The J gene is TRBJ2-1, the V gene TRBV4-3; TRBD1 matches at 9 bases. The CDR3 is 13 amino acids. Germline V lookup: CDR1 LGHNA, CDR2 YSLEER. The V segment lost 4 bases and the J segment 9 bases; nucleotides outside the gene matches: 4. For the CDR3, the DNA is TGCGCCAGCAGCCCCGACAGGGGGGCTGAGCAGTTCTTC. Translating it yields CASSPDRGAEQFF.

The chain employs TRBV27 and TRBJ2-5, with D uncertain. The CDR3 is made up of 13 amino acids. V dropped 4 bases and J dropped 4 bases, with 10 bases sitting between them. Germline CDR1 is MNHEY and CDR2 is SMNVEV (reference sequence). The CDR3 DNA reads as TGTGCCAGCAGTTCCTCGGCGTTAGAGACCCAGTACTTC. Amino acid sequence: CASSSSALETQYF.

The CDR3 sequence: CASSLGSGGGYEQYF. As DNA, the CDR3 is TGTGCCAGCAGCTTAGGGTCAGGGGGCGGCTACGAGCAGTACTTC. V usage is TRBV11-3 and J usage is TRBJ2-7; TRBD1 aligns across 8 bases. The CDR3 runs 15 residues. The junction had 5 bases not matched to a gene; V was cut back by 1 base and J by 3 bases. CDR1 SGHNT and CDR2 YENEEA come from the germline V gene.

The V gene is TRBV5-7, the J gene TRBJ2-5; 12 bases match TRBD2. Gene TRBJ2-7 matches the end of the DNA better, so the J call may be wrong. TRBV5-7 is flagged as an ORF with uncertain function. The CDR3 spans 15 residues. The CDR3 DNA sequence: TGTGCCAGCAGCTTGGGGGGACTAGCGGGCAACGAGCAGTACTTC. It is translated as CASSLGGLAGNEQYF.

The chain carries TRBV4-1 and TRBJ2-7; either TRBD1 or TRBD2 may supply D (5 bases each). The CDR3 has 12 residues. Trimming took 3 bases from V and 10 from J, leaving 13 bases between them. Germline V gene data show CDR1 as MGHRA and CDR2 as YSYEKL. CDR3 region: CASSHLGTLQYF. In DNA, the CDR3 is TGCGCCAGCAGCCACCTCGGGACCCTACAGTACTTC.

The chain joins TRBV7-9 to TRBJ2-2, with D tentatively TRBD1 (6 bases). CDR1 and CDR2 (germline): SEHNR, FQNEAQ (reference sequence). V lost 5 bases to trimming and J lost 5 bases, with 12 bases between them. The CDR3 contains 14 residues. The CDR3 DNA follows: TGTGCCAGCAGCAAGTGGACAGAAACCGGGGAGCTGTTTTTT. This gives the protein CASSKWTETGELFF.

This sequence joins TRBV19 and TRBJ1-3; no clear D. The CDR3 spans 13 residues. V lost 5 bases to trimming and J lost 2 bases, with 7 bases between them. The V gene's germline CDR1 is LNHDA and CDR2 SQIVND (reference sequence). CDR3 sequence: CASSPTTGNTIYF. In nucleotides, the CDR3 is TGTGCCAGTAGTCCGACAACTGGAAACACCATATATTTT.

This chain links TRBV6-1 with TRBJ2-4; D not resolved. The germline V gene has CDR1 MNHNS and CDR2 SASEGT. V shed 6 bases and J shed 8 bases, with 17 bases lying between them. There are 14 residues in the CDR3. The CDR3 is CASSPMVPLDIQYF. CDR3 DNA sequence: TGTGCCAGCAGCCCCATGGTACCCCTGGACATTCAGTACTTC.

About this clone itself: Only one base separates this from a far larger clonotype, so it likely reflects a read error. The genes are TRBV30 and TRBJ1-5; perhaps TRBD1 as D (6 bases). Trimming shortened V by 5 bases and J by 0 bases, and 14 bases separated the two germline ends. The CDR3 has 15 residues. CDR1 is GTSNPN, CDR2 SVGIG, per germline (reference sequence). The CDR3 loop reads CAWDEGHPSNQPQHF. CDR3 DNA sequence: TGTGCCTGGGACGAGGGACACCCTAGCAATCAGCCCCAGCATTTT.

This chain connects TRBV7-9 to TRBJ2-5; 9 bases are a match to TRBD2. CDR1 is SEHNR and CDR2 is FQNEAQ in the germline V gene (reference sequence). Trimming removed 4 bases from V and 5 bases from J; junction bases left unmatched: 8. The CDR3 runs to 15 residues. CDR3 bases: TGTGCCAGCAGCTCTCTACTAGCGGGTAGGGAGACCCAGTACTTC. Protein: CASSSLLAGRETQYF.

This chain links TRBV7-9 with TRBJ2-4; D gene uncertain. Looked up from germline, CDR1 is SEHNR and CDR2 is FQNEAQ (reference sequence). The CDR3 is made up of 14 amino acids. Trimming cost V 1 base and J 0 bases, with 4 bases left between them. This chain's CDR3 is CASSLVPAKNIQYF. The CDR3 coding sequence is TGTGCCAGCAGCTTAGTCCCAGCCAAAAACATTCAGTACTTC.

This rearrangement joins TRBV9 to TRBJ2-1, with 8 nucleotides matching TRBD2. The CDR3 is 14 amino acids. V lost 3 bases and J lost 9; bases outside the gene matches: 8. From germline, CDR1 is SGDLS and CDR2 YYNGEE. DNA of the CDR3: TGTGCCAGCAGCGCGGGACTAGGATTCTTTGAGCAGTTCTTC. Translated: CASSAGLGFFEQFF. The full variable domain, rest sourced from reference TRBV9 and TRBJ2-1, is DSGVTQTPKHLITATGQRVTLRCSPRSGDLSVYWYQQSLDQGLQFLIQYYNGEERAKGNILERFSAQQFPDLHSELNLSSLELGDSALYFCASSAGLGFFEQFFGPGTRLTVL.

The chain carries TRBV6-6 and TRBJ2-4, with a possible D match to TRBD1 (6 bases). Germline V CDR1 and CDR2: MNHNY, SVGAGI (reference sequence). This CDR3 comprises 14 residues. V shed 9 bases and J shed 0 bases, with 12 bases lying between them. CDR3 loop: CASTGSLAKNIQYF. The CDR3 region has the DNA TGTGCCAGTACAGGGTCCTTAGCCAAAAACATTCAGTACTTC.

The CDR3 protein is CASSLAIGGALGTQYF. Here the CDR3 DNA reads TGTGCCAGCAGCTTGGCCATAGGCGGCGCATTGGGGACCCAGTACTTC. The chain combines TRBV5-4 with TRBJ2-5; no definite D call. The CDR3 consists of 16 residues. V gave up 0 bases and J gave up 7 bases, with 19 bases separating them. Looked up from germline, CDR1 is SGHNT and CDR2 is YYREEE (reference sequence).

The V gene is TRBV6-5, the J gene TRBJ2-3, with D uncertain. V was trimmed by 5 bases and J by 7 bases, leaving 13 bases between them. The CDR3 is 13 residues long. Germline values: CDR1 MNHEY, CDR2 SVGAGI. CDR3 sequence reads: CASSVETGYTQYF. In DNA form, the CDR3 reads TGTGCCAGCAGTGTAGAGACTGGATATACGCAGTATTTT.

This clone has just one count. Only one base separates this from a far larger clonotype, so it likely reflects a read error. V and J are TRBV20-1 and TRBJ1-2; D gene unclear. This CDR3 is 10 amino acids long. Trimming removed 6 bases from V and 6 bases from J, with 8 bases in between. Germline V gene data show CDR1 as DFQATT and CDR2 as SNEGSKA (reference sequence). CDR3 protein: CSAADHGYTF. CDR3 DNA: TGCAGTGCAGCAGATCATGGCTACACCTTC.